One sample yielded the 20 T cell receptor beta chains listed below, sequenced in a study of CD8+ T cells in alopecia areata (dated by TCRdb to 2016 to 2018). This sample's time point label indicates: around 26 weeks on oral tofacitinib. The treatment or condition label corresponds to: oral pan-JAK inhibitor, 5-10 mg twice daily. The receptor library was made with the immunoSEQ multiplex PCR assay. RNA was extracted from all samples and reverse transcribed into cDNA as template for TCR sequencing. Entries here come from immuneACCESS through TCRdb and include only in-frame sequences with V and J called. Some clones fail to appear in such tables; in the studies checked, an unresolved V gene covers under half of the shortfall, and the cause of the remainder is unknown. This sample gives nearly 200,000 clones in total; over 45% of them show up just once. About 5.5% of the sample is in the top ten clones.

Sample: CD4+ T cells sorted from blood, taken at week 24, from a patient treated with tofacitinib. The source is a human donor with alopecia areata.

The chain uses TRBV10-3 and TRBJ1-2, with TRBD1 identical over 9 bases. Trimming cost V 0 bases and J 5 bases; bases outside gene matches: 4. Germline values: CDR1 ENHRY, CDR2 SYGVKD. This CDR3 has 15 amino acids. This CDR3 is CAISESGQGAYGYTF. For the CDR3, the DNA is TGTGCCATCAGTGAGTCGGGACAGGGAGCGTATGGCTACACCTTC.

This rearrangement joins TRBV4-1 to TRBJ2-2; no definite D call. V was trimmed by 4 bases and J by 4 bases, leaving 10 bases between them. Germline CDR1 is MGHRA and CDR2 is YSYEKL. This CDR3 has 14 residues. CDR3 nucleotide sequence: TGCGCCAGCAGCCCAATTAGGACCACCGGGGAGCTGTTTTTT. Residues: CASSPIRTTGELFF.

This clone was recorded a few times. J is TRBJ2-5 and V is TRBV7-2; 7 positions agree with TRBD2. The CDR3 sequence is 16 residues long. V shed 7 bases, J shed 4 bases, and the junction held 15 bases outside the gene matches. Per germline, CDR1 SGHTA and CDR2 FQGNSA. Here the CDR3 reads CASTPLGGGGRETQYF. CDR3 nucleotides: TGTGCCAGCACTCCACTCGGGGGAGGCGGGAGAGAGACCCAGTACTTC.

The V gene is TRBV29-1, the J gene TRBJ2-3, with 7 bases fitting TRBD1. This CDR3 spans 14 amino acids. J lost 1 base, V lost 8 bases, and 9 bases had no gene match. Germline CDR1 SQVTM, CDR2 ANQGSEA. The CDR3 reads CSITRGQRTDTQYF. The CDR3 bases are TGCAGCATCACAAGGGGACAGCGCACAGATACGCAGTATTTT.

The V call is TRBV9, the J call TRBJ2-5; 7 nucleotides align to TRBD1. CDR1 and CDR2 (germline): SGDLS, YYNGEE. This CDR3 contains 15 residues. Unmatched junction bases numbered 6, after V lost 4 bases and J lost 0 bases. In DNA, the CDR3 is TGTGCCAGCAGCCCTAGAGGGGGCTACCAAGAGACCCAGTACTTC. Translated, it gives CASSPRGGYQETQYF. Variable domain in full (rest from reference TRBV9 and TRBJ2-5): DSGVTQTPKHLITATGQRVTLRCSPRSGDLSVYWYQQSLDQGLQFLIQYYNGEERAKGNILERFSAQQFPDLHSELNLSSLELGDSALYFCASSPRGGYQETQYFGPGTRLLVL.

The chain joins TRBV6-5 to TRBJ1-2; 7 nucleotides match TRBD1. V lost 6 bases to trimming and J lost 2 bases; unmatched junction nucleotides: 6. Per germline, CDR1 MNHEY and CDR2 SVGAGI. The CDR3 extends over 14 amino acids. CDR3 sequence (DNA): TGTGCCAGCAGACAAGGGACAGTCAACTATGGCTACACCTTC. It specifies CASRQGTVNYGYTF.

CDR3 region: CASRGPQHF. CDR3 DNA: TGTGCCAGCAGGGGGCCCCAGCATTTT. The gene calls are TRBV27 and TRBJ1-5; D is ambiguous. Germline V gives CDR1 MNHEY, CDR2 SMNVEV (reference sequence). The CDR3 has 9 amino acids. Trimming took off 6 bases at V and 9 bases at J, with 3 bases between the two ends.

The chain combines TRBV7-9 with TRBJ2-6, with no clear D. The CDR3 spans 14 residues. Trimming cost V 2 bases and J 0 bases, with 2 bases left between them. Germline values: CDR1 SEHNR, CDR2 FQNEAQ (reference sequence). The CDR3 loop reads CASSLRSGANVLTF. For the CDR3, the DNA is TGTGCCAGCAGCTTACGCTCTGGGGCCAACGTCCTGACTTTC.

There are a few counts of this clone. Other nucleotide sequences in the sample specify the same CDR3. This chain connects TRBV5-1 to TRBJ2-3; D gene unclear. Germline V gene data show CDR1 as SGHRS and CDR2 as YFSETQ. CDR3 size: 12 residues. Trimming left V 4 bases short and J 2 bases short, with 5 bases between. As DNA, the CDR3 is TGCGCCAGCAGCCCGAACACAGATACGCAGTATTTT. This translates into CASSPNTDTQYF.

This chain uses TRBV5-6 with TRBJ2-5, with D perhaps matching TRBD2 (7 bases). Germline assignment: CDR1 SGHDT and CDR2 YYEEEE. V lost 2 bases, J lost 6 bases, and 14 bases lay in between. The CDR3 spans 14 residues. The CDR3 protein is CASSFGGAGKTQYF. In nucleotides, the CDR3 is TGTGCCAGCAGCTTTGGGGGGGCCGGGAAGACCCAGTACTTC.

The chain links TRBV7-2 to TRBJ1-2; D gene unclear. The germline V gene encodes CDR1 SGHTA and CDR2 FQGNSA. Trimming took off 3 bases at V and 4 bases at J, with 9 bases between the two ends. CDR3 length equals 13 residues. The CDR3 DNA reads TGTGCCAGCAGCTTCGGGCAGTTCTATGGCTACACCTTC. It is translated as CASSFGQFYGYTF.

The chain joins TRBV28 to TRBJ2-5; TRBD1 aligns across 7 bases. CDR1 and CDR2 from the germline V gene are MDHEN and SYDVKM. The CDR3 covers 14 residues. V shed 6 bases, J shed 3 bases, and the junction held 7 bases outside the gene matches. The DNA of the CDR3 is TGTGCCAGCAGGGAACAAGGGGGCAAAGAGACCCAGTACTTC. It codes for CASREQGGKETQYF.

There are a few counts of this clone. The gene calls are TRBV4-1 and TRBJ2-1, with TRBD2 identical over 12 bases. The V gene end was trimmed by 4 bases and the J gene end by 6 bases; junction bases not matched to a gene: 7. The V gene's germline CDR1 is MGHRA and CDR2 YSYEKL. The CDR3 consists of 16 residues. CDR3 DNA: TGCGCCAGCAGCCCCCCCGGACTAGCGGGACCCAATGAGCAGTTCTTC. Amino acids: CASSPPGLAGPNEQFF.

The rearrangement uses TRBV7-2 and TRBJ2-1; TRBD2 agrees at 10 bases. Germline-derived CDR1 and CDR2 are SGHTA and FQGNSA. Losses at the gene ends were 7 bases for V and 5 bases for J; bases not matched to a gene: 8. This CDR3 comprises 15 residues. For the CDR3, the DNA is TGTGCCAGCACCTTTCTAGCGGGAGTAAACAATGAGCAGTTCTTC. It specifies CASTFLAGVNNEQFF.

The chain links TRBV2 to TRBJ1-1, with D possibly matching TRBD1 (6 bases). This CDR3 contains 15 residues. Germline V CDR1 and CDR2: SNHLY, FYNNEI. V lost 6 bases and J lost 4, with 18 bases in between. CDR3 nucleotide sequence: TGTGCCAGCAGCGGAACCGGGGGCTCCGTCACTGAAGCTTTCTTT. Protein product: CASSGTGGSVTEAFF.

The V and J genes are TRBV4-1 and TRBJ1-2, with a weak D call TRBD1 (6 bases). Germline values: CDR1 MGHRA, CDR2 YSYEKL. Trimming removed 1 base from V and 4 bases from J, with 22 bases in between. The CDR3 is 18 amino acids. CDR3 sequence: CASSQGSLRDTGSYGYTF. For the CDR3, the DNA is TGCGCCAGCAGCCAAGGAAGTCTTAGGGACACCGGGTCCTATGGCTACACCTTC.

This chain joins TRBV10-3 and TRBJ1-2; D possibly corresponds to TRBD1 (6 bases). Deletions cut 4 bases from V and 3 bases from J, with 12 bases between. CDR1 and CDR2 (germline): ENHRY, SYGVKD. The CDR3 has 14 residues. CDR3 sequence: CAISGEGQYYGYTF. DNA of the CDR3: TGTGCCATCAGTGGGGAAGGACAGTACTATGGCTACACCTTC.

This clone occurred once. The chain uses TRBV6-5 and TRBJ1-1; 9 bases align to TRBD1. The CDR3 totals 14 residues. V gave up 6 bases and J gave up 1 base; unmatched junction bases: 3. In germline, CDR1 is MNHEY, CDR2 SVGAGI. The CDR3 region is CASRPGQGNTEAFF. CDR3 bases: TGTGCCAGCAGACCGGGACAGGGGAACACTGAAGCTTTCTTT.

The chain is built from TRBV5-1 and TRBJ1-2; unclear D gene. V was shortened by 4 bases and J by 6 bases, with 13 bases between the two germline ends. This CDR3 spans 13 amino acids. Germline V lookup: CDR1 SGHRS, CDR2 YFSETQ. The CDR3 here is CASSTRPGDGYTF. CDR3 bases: TGCGCCAGCAGCACCCGCCCGGGAGATGGCTACACCTTC.

CDR3 DNA: TGCAGCGTTGAAGATTCCCTACCCACAGATACGCAGTATTTT. Translated, it gives CSVEDSLPTDTQYF. J is TRBJ2-3 and V is TRBV29-1; D gene unclear. V lost 0 bases and J lost 2, with 9 bases in between. Germline V gene sequence: CDR1 SQVTM, CDR2 ANQGSEA. The CDR3 is 14 amino acids.